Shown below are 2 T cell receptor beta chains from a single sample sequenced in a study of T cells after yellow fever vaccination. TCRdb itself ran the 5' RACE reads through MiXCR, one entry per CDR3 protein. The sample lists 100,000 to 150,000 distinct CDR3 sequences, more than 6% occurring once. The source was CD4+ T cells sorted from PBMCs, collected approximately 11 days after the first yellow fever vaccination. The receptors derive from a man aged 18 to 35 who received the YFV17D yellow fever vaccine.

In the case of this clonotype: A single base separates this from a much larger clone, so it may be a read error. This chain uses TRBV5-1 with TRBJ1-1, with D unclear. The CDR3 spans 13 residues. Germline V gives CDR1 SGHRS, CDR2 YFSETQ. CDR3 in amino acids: CASSLGESTQAFF. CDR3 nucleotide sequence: TGCGCCAGCAGCTTGGGGGAGAGCACTCAAGCTTTCTTT. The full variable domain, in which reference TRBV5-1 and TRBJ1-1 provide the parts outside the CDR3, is KAGVTQTPRYLIKTRGQQVTLSCSPISGHRSVSWYQQTPGQGLQFLFEYFSETQRNKGNFPGRFSGRQFSNSRSEMNVSTLELGDSALYLCASSLGESTQAFFGQGTRLTVV.

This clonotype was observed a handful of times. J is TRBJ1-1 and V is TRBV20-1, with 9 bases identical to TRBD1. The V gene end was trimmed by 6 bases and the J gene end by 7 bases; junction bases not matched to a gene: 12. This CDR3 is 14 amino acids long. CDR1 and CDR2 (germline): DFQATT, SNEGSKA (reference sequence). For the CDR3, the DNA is TGCAGTGCAGACACCGGGACAGGGTTATTTGAAGCTTTCTTT. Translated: CSADTGTGLFEAFF.